This T cell receptor beta chain was identified during a study of technical replicates of blood from a handful of donors. Profiling relied on immunoSEQ multiplex PCR, and the TCRdb table lists in-frame clones only, not all of them. The data contain about 70,000 clones, around 97% of them singletons. The V gene lost 1 base and the J gene lost 3 bases, with 10 bases spanning the gap. The CDR3 totals 14 residues. Germline V gene sequence: CDR1 SGHVS, CDR2 FQNEAQ. The sequenced sample was T cells isolated from PBMCs. The chain recombines TRBV7-8 with TRBJ2-7; D gene unclear. The origin of this receptor is a human donor in good health. CDR3 coding DNA: TGTGCCAGCAGCTTAGAATACAGTTTCTACGAGCAGTACTTC. Its protein is CASSLEYSFYEQYF.